This T cell receptor (beta chain) was documented in a study of multiple sclerosis patients with progressive multifocal leukoencephalopathy. Study-wide findings and caveats: At PML onset, no shared TRBV or TRBJ gene usage was seen.

Time point denoted: around 12 months of natalizumab therapy. At 6 months of natalizumab came T1, and at 12 months came T2. A word on this clone: The antigen is undetermined.

The V and J ends lost 0 bases and 7 bases respectively, with 16 bases between them. The CDR3 is 15 amino acids. Germline CDR1 and CDR2: SGDLS and YYNGEE. The repertoire was sequenced with immunoSEQ multiplex PCR; TCRdb's copy has only in-frame clones and lacks some. The table shows around 25,000 clones, with around 93% occurring only once. V gene TRBV9 combines with J gene TRBJ2-5, with D hard to call. Sample: PBMCs, taken from a patient treated with natalizumab. This receptor was taken from a man aged 30 to 45 with multiple sclerosis. As DNA, the CDR3 is TGTGCCAGCAGCGTAGTGGATAGCCCGGCGTGGACCCAGTACTTC. Translated, it gives CASSVVDSPAWTQYF.